These T cell receptor beta chains were read from a single sample in a study of cytomegalovirus exposure and HLA in healthy donors. TCRdb's copy holds only in-frame clones and misses some; the assay was immunoSEQ multiplex PCR. This repertoire shows more than 60,000 clones, about 80% found once; its top ten account for more than 2.5%. What was sequenced was PBMCs. Source of these receptors: a man between 18 and 29 years old in good health and CMV-seronegative. CDR3s include the opening cysteine and the closing phenylalanine or tryptophan. A D gene is named only where the DNA matches it firmly. Only some rows state a clone size, as once, few, many or a class for expanded clones.

>NA|NA|TRBJ2-1|TRBV11-3
TGTGCCAGCAGCCTCCGGGACACGGAATACAATGAGCAGTTCTTC
CASSLRDTEYNEQFF
>NA|TRBD1|TRBJ2-2|TRBV7-9
TGTGCCAGCAGCGCTCAGGGGGCGAAATCCGGGGAGCTGTTTTTT
CASSAQGAKSGELFF
>NA|TRBD1|TRBJ2-6|TRBV9
TGTGCCAGCAGCCCCCCAGGGGGCTCTGGGGCCAACGTCCTGACTTTC
CASSPPGGSGANVLTF
>NA|TRBD1|TRBJ2-5|TRBV9
TGTGCCAGCAGCGTAGAGGGCCAGGGGGTAGAGACCCAGTACTTC
CASSVEGQGVETQYF
>NA|NA|TRBJ2-7|TRBV5-1
TGCGCCAGCAGCTTGGCCACAACTCGCAGGGGTCGTGGCGAGCAGTACTTC
CASSLATTRRGRGEQYF
>few|TRBD1|TRBJ2-3|TRBV7-2
TGTGCCAGCAGCTTACTCCCGGGACAGGGGGGAGATACGCAGTATTTT
CASSLLPGQGGDTQYF
>NA|TRBD1|TRBJ2-1|TRBV11-2
TGTGCCAGCAGCTTAGAAGGGGGCCGTGACAATGAGCAGTTCTTC
CASSLEGGRDNEQFF
>NA|NA|TRBJ1-6|TRBV7-2
TGTGCCAGCAGAGTGGCAGGCAGGAATTCACCCCTCCACTTT
CASRVAGRNSPLHF
>NA|TRBD1|TRBJ1-1|TRBV19
TGTGCCAGTACCGCATCAAACAGGGGCAACACTGAAGCTTTCTTT
CASTASNRGNTEAFF
>few|TRBD1|TRBJ1-2|TRBV2
TGTGCCAGCAGTGCGGACGACAGGGGTACCTATGGCTACACCTTC
CASSADDRGTYGYTF
>NA|TRBD2|TRBJ2-7|TRBV10-3
TGTGCCAACGGACTAGCGGGGGGCGAGCAGTACTTC
CANGLAGGEQYF
>NA|NA|TRBJ2-7|TRBV5-1
TGCGCCAGCAGCTTGGAAGCGGCGCTCTACGAGCAGTACTTC
CASSLEAALYEQYF
>NA|NA|TRBJ1-3|TRBV18
TGTGCCAGCTCTCCCAGGGTTTTCTCTGGAAACACCATATATTTT
CASSPRVFSGNTIYF
>few|TRBD2|TRBJ2-3|TRBV9
TGTGCCAGCAGCCCGCCGGGGCGGGGGGTCTCTTTCACAGATACGCAGTATTTT
CASSPPGRGVSFTDTQYF
>NA|TRBD2|TRBJ2-5|TRBV5-4
TGTGCCAGCAGCTTGCGAATAGCGGGGGAGACCCAGTACTTC
CASSLRIAGETQYF
>NA|NA|TRBJ2-7|TRBV5-8
TGTGCCAGCAGCCAGGGCTGGAGCTCCTACGAGCAGTACTTC
CASSQGWSSYEQYF
>NA|TRBD1|TRBJ1-1|TRBV5-1
TGCGCCAGCAGCTTGACAGGGGGCGACACTGAAGCTTTCTTT
CASSLTGGDTEAFF
>NA|TRBD1|TRBJ1-1|TRBV6-4
TGTGCCAGCAGTGAGACAGGGGGAGGTAGGACTGAAGCTTTCTTT
CASSETGGGRTEAFF
>once|NA|TRBJ1-5|TRBV7-9
TGTTCCAGCAGCTGGTCGGGTCAGCCCCAGCATTTT
CSSSWSGQPQHF
>NA|TRBD1|TRBJ2-3|TRBV7-9
TGTGCCAGCAGCCAGGGGACAGTCCTCACAGATACGCAGTATTTT
CASSQGTVLTDTQYF
>few|TRBD2|TRBJ2-5|TRBV7-9
TGTGCCAGCAGCTTAATGGGGGGGGAGACCCAGTACTTC
CASSLMGGETQYF
>NA|TRBD1|TRBJ1-3|TRBV9
TGTGCCAGACGGCAGGGGGCCGGCGGAAACACCATATATTTT
CARRQGAGGNTIYF
>NA|TRBD1|TRBJ2-3|TRBV30
TGTGCCTGGAGTACGCGGACAGGGGGGACAGATACGCAGTATTTT
CAWSTRTGGTDTQYF
>NA|TRBD1|TRBJ2-5|TRBV5-6
TGTGCCAGCAGCTTAATCCGGGACAGAAAAGAGACCCAGTACTTC
CASSLIRDRKETQYF
>NA|NA|TRBJ2-5|TRBV7-9
TGTGCCAGCAGCCCTATTGACAGCAGAGGAGAGACCCAGTACTTC
CASSPIDSRGETQYF
>few|NA|TRBJ1-1|TRBV2
TGTGCCAGCAGTGAAAGCGGGTTGGGCGCCGCTAGGAACACTGAAGCTTTCTTT
CASSESGLGAARNTEAFF
>NA|NA|TRBJ1-1|TRBV9
TGTGCCAGCAGCTTTTCTACGAGGAGCACTGAAGCTTTCTTT
CASSFSTRSTEAFF
>NA|NA|TRBJ2-7|TRBV5-4
TGTGCCAGCAGCCGGAGCTGGAGCCCCTACGAGCAGTACTTC
CASSRSWSPYEQYF
>NA|NA|TRBJ1-6|TRBV30
TGTGCCTGGTCCGGTGACAGTATTAATTCACCCCTCCACTTT
CAWSGDSINSPLHF
>NA|NA|TRBJ2-2|TRBV12-5
TGTGCTAGTGGCTTTAACGTCGGGGTGGGCAGAGTGAACACCGGGGAGCTGTTTTTT
CASGFNVGVGRVNTGELFF
>NA|NA|TRBJ1-5|TRBV27
TGTGCCAGCAGTCTCGCGGGTCATCAGCCCCAGCATTTT
CASSLAGHQPQHF
>NA|NA|TRBJ2-7|TRBV9
TGTGCCAGCAGCGTAGTTGGAGGGGAGCAGTACTTC
CASSVVGGEQYF
>once|NA|TRBJ2-2|TRBV19
TGTGCCAGTAGTATACCGGTGGTAACCAGGGAGCTGTTTTTT
CASSIPVVTRELFF
>few|NA|TRBJ2-3|TRBV7-8
TGTGCCAGCAGCTTGTCCGTGCGGGGGCTTTCAGATACGCAGTATTTT
CASSLSVRGLSDTQYF
>NA|NA|TRBJ1-1|TRBV28
TGTGCCAGCAGTTTCTCAGGGAGGTGGAACACTGAAGCTTTCTTT
CASSFSGRWNTEAFF
>once|NA|TRBJ1-1|TRBV19
TGTGCCAGTAGTTTCCCCGGGACTGAAGCTTTCTTT
CASSFPGTEAFF
>NA|NA|TRBJ2-2|TRBV27
TGTGCCAGCAGTTTATCCAGGGTAGGGGCCGGGGAGCTGTTTTTT
CASSLSRVGAGELFF
>NA|NA|TRBJ1-6|TRBV6-6
TGTGCCAGCAGTTACTCCGGGGATAATTCACCCCTCCACTTT
CASSYSGDNSPLHF
>NA|NA|TRBJ1-1|TRBV5-1
TGCGCCAGCAGCTACCAAACAGGGAGGGGGACTGAAGCTTTCTTT
CASSYQTGRGTEAFF
>NA|TRBD1|TRBJ1-4|TRBV25-1
TGTGCCAGCAGTGAAGAATATAGGGGGCGTAATGAAAAACTGTTTTTT
CASSEEYRGRNEKLFF
>NA|NA|TRBJ1-1|TRBV27
TGTGCCAGCAAACCGGGACAGAACACTGAAGCTTTCTTT
CASKPGQNTEAFF
>NA|TRBD2|TRBJ2-5|TRBV2
TGTGCCAGCAGCGTCGGACTAGCGGGGGGCACCCAAGAGACCCAGTACTTC
CASSVGLAGGTQETQYF
>NA|TRBD2|TRBJ2-3|TRBV9
TGTGCCAGCAGCGCTTGGACTAGCGGCGCAGATACGCAGTATTTT
CASSAWTSGADTQYF
>NA|NA|TRBJ1-3|TRBV6-6
TGTGCCAGCAGCGACGGACAGCGCTCTGGAAACACCATATATTTT
CASSDGQRSGNTIYF
>NA|NA|TRBJ2-1|TRBV10-3
TGTGCCATCAGTGCCACTAGCTATGAGCAGTTCTTC
CAISATSYEQFF